This entry is about one TCR beta chain. These data come from a study of CD8 T cells in Susac syndrome. Peripheral blood CD8+ and CD4+ T cells were profiled by TCR beta sequencing. RNA in amounts of about 0.5 to 1 ug was reverse transcribed with random hexamers. MiXCR, applied by TCRdb to the immunoSEQ multiplex PCR reads, yields one record per CDR3 protein. The sample holds 150,000 to 200,000 distinct CDR3 sequences, roughly 90% seen once. Germline values: CDR1 ENHRY, CDR2 SYGVKD. Trimming took 6 bases from V and 10 from J, leaving 25 bases between them. CDR3 length: 16 amino acids. The chain uses TRBV10-3 and TRBJ2-1; D possibly uses TRBD1 or TRBD2 (6 bases each). Sequencing was performed on CD4+ T cells from PBMCs. This receptor was obtained from a human donor with Susac syndrome. The CDR3 protein is CAIRHSGARGLGEQFF. The CDR3 nucleotides read TGTGCCATCAGACACTCAGGGGCGCGGGGATTAGGGGAGCAGTTCTTC.